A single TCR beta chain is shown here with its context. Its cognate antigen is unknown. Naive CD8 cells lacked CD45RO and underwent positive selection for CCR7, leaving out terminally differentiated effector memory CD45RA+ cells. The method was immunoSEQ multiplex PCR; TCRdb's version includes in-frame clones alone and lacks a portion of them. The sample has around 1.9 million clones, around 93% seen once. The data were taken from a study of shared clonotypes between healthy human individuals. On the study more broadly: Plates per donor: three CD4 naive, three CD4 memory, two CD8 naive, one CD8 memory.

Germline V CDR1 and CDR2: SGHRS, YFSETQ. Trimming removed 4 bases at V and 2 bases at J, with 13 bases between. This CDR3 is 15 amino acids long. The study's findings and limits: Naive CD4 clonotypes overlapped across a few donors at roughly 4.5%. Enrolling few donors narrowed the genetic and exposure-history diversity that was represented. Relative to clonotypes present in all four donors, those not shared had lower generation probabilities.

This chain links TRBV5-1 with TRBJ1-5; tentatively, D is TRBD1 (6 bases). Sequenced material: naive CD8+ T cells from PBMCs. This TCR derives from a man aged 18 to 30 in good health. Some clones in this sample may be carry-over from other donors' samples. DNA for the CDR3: TGCGCCAGCAGCCAAAGGGGGTGTGGCAATCAGCCCCAGCATTTT. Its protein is CASSQRGCGNQPQHF.